Listed below are T cell receptor beta chains from one sample, sequenced in a study of blood T cell repertoires in COVID-19. The table came from immunoSEQ multiplex PCR; TCRdb's copy has only in-frame clones and leaves some out. This table holds 100,000 or so clones, 87% found once. The sequenced material came from peripheral blood. Receptor source: a man aged 30-40 years in a cohort sampled during active COVID-19. CDR3s include the opening cysteine and the closing phenylalanine or tryptophan.

TRBV7-6,TRBJ2-3,CASSAHGTRSSDTQYF
TRBV12-5,TRBJ2-2,CASEVGQSNTGELFF
TRBV4-2,TRBJ2-7,CASSQDEASASYEQYF
TRBV7-8,TRBJ2-7,CASSERAGGPYEQYF
TRBV7-8,TRBJ2-7,CASSSSGGAFYEQYF
TRBV7-9,TRBJ2-7,CASSKQDSYEQYF
TRBV24-1,TRBJ2-2,CATSEMGSNTGELFF
TRBV6-5,TRBJ1-2,CASSYSMGQYGYTF
TRBV11-2,TRBJ2-5,CASSLGGGGFRDQETQYF
TRBV7-2,TRBJ2-3,CASSLSSGGGTDTQYF
TRBV2,TRBJ1-4,CASSEGTGSREKLFF
TRBV4-1,TRBJ1-1,CASSPETGGARLAFF
TRBV5-6,TRBJ2-2,CASSLGLAGHTGELFF
TRBV19,TRBJ1-1,CASSIQLLNTEAFF
TRBV2,TRBJ2-1,CASTPRGSYNEQFF
TRBV6-4,TRBJ2-3,CASSAGGSTDTQYF
TRBV7-2,TRBJ2-5,CASSIQGAQWETQYF
TRBV18,TRBJ2-5,CASSPPAGGVSETQYF
TRBV29-1,TRBJ1-2,CSVSTGDRGRNGYTF
TRBV2,TRBJ2-2,CASNSERGSVAGELFF
TRBV28,TRBJ1-5,CASWGQGGNQPQHF
TRBV5-8,TRBJ2-3,CASRVGSDTQYF
TRBV15,TRBJ1-2,CATSRDLVDYGYTF
TRBV7-6,TRBJ2-1,CASSLAPDYFNEQFF
TRBV6-4,TRBJ2-1,CASSFGTGESNEQFF
TRBV28,TRBJ2-5,CASNRGPSTGGETQYF
TRBV7-8,TRBJ2-1,CASSFGQYFNEQFF
TRBV15,TRBJ2-5,CATSRARQAGETQYF
TRBV7-6,TRBJ2-7,CASSPTSGGTHEQYF
TRBV12-3/TRBV12-4,TRBJ2-7,CASSLGDSQQYF
TRBV27,TRBJ1-2,CASSPYGQGGNYGYTF
TRBV11-2,TRBJ1-1,CASRERLNTEAFF
TRBV25-1,TRBJ1-1,CASSTTGQGTEAFF
TRBV30,TRBJ2-7,CAWTPNGGHEQYF
TRBV9,TRBJ1-6,CASSVEVGDSPLHF
TRBV6-5,TRBJ2-2,CATSRGSGELFF
TRBV6-4,TRBJ2-6,CASSPTTGGSGANVLTF
TRBV28,TRBJ1-6,CASSPAGEAYYNSPLHF
TRBV10-2,TRBJ2-7,CASNRGTGSSYEQYF
TRBV9,TRBJ2-3,CASTGGSLDTQYF
TRBV5-6,TRBJ2-7,CASSLQYEQYF